This is a list of T cell receptor beta chains from one sample in a study of cytomegalovirus exposure and HLA in healthy donors. TCRdb keeps only in-frame clones here, not all; method: immunoSEQ multiplex PCR. The table records around 120,000 clones, roughly four fifths of them present only once. Sequenced: PBMCs. The receptors originated from a boy between 10 and 17 years old in good health and CMV-seronegative. The CDR3 runs from the conserved cysteine through the conserved F or W. Fields, in order: D gene, V gene, clone size, J gene, CDR3 length, CDR3 DNA, CDR3 protein. D genes are given only for firm matches. Only part of the rows carry a size: once, few, many, or a class if the clone is expanded.

d_gene: NA
v_gene: TRBV4-1
abundance: NA
j_gene: TRBJ2-7
len: 12
CDR3nt: TGCGCCAGCAGCCAACCGGCGGGGGAGCAGTACTTC
CDR3aa: CASSQPAGEQYF

d_gene: NA
v_gene: TRBV5-1
abundance: NA
j_gene: TRBJ2-2
len: 15
CDR3nt: TGCGCCAGCAGGATCACAGGGGGGGTGACCGGGGAGCTGTTTTTT
CDR3aa: CASRITGGVTGELFF

d_gene: NA
v_gene: TRBV30
abundance: NA
j_gene: TRBJ1-2
len: 13
CDR3nt: TGTGCCTGGAGTTCAGGGGCTAACTATGGCTACACCTTC
CDR3aa: CAWSSGANYGYTF

d_gene: NA
v_gene: TRBV9
abundance: NA
j_gene: TRBJ1-2
len: 13
CDR3nt: TGTGCCAGCAGGCCCAGGGATGACTATGGCTACACCTTC
CDR3aa: CASRPRDDYGYTF

d_gene: NA
v_gene: TRBV7-8
abundance: NA
j_gene: TRBJ2-5
len: 17
CDR3nt: TGTGCCAGCAGCCCCCTCCAGGGAAAGGTCTCTGAGGAGACCCAGTACTTC
CDR3aa: CASSPLQGKVSEETQYF

d_gene: TRBD1
v_gene: TRBV4-3
abundance: once
j_gene: TRBJ1-1
len: 15
CDR3nt: TGCGCCAGCAGCCAAGACAGGGGGCAGGGGACTGAAGCTTTCTTT
CDR3aa: CASSQDRGQGTEAFF

d_gene: TRBD1
v_gene: TRBV5-4
abundance: once
j_gene: TRBJ2-1
len: 15
CDR3nt: TGTGCCAGCAGCCCCCGGGACAGAGAATACAATGAGCAGTTCTTC
CDR3aa: CASSPRDREYNEQFF

d_gene: NA
v_gene: TRBV6-6
abundance: NA
j_gene: TRBJ2-5
len: 14
CDR3nt: TGTGCCAGCAACCCCATCGGGAACCAAGAGACCCAGTACTTC
CDR3aa: CASNPIGNQETQYF

d_gene: NA
v_gene: TRBV28
abundance: NA
j_gene: TRBJ2-1
len: 11
CDR3nt: TGTGCCAGCAGCCTTAATAATGAGCAGTTCTTC
CDR3aa: CASSLNNEQFF

d_gene: NA
v_gene: TRBV18
abundance: NA
j_gene: TRBJ2-3
len: 19
CDR3nt: TGTGCCAGCTCACCAAAGGCGAGGTTGGACTCGTCTAGCACAGATACGCAGTATTTT
CDR3aa: CASSPKARLDSSSTDTQYF

d_gene: NA
v_gene: TRBV19
abundance: NA
j_gene: TRBJ2-7
len: 13
CDR3nt: TGTGCCAGTAGTATAGACAGGACACTCGAGCAGTACTTC
CDR3aa: CASSIDRTLEQYF

d_gene: NA
v_gene: TRBV27
abundance: NA
j_gene: TRBJ1-2
len: 13
CDR3nt: TGTGCCAGCAGTTTTGGAGAGTACTATGGCTACACCTTC
CDR3aa: CASSFGEYYGYTF

d_gene: TRBD2
v_gene: TRBV9
abundance: NA
j_gene: TRBJ2-3
len: 16
CDR3nt: TGTGCCAGCAGCGTAGGCCTAGCGGGGTTCACAGATACGCAGTATTTT
CDR3aa: CASSVGLAGFTDTQYF

d_gene: TRBD1
v_gene: TRBV9
abundance: few
j_gene: TRBJ1-2
len: 14
CDR3nt: TGTGCCAGCAGCGTAGGAGGGACAGGGAATGGCTACACCTTC
CDR3aa: CASSVGGTGNGYTF

d_gene: NA
v_gene: TRBV29-1
abundance: NA
j_gene: TRBJ1-1
len: 14
CDR3nt: TGCAGCGTTGGGGCCCCCAGGGGTTTGACTGAAGCTTTCTTT
CDR3aa: CSVGAPRGLTEAFF

d_gene: TRBD2
v_gene: TRBV6-1
abundance: NA
j_gene: TRBJ2-7
len: 13
CDR3nt: TGTGCCAGCAGTTGGGACAGCGTTAGCGGGAGCACCTTC
CDR3aa: CASSWDSVSGSTF

d_gene: NA
v_gene: TRBV27
abundance: NA
j_gene: TRBJ2-3
len: 13
CDR3nt: TGTGCCAGCAGTTCACAGGTCACAGATACGCAGTATTTT
CDR3aa: CASSSQVTDTQYF

d_gene: TRBD1
v_gene: TRBV7-9
abundance: NA
j_gene: TRBJ2-5
len: 16
CDR3nt: TGTGCCAGCAGCTTAGGCCCAGGGGGCGCAGAAGAGACCCAGTACTTC
CDR3aa: CASSLGPGGAEETQYF

d_gene: TRBD2
v_gene: TRBV10-3
abundance: NA
j_gene: TRBJ2-1
len: 17
CDR3nt: TGTGCCATCAGTGAGGGGTCGAGCGGGAGGGCGGGCAATGAGCAGTTCTTC
CDR3aa: CAISEGSSGRAGNEQFF

d_gene: TRBD1
v_gene: TRBV2
abundance: few
j_gene: TRBJ1-1
len: 19
CDR3nt: TGTGCCAGAGAACCAAGGCCTGGGACAGGGGGGGAGATGAACACTGAAGCTTTCTTT
CDR3aa: CAREPRPGTGGEMNTEAFF

d_gene: TRBD2
v_gene: TRBV25-1
abundance: NA
j_gene: TRBJ2-2
len: 16
CDR3nt: TGTGCCAGCGCTAAGGGACTAGCGGGAGCTACCGGGGAGCTGTTTTTT
CDR3aa: CASAKGLAGATGELFF

d_gene: NA
v_gene: TRBV29-1
abundance: few
j_gene: TRBJ2-7
len: 12
CDR3nt: TGCAGCGTTGGGAGTTTAGGTGGGGAGCAGTACTTC
CDR3aa: CSVGSLGGEQYF

d_gene: NA
v_gene: TRBV10-3
abundance: NA
j_gene: TRBJ2-7
len: 14
CDR3nt: TGTGCCATCATGTCAACCGACAGCAGCTACGAGCAGTACTTC
CDR3aa: CAIMSTDSSYEQYF

d_gene: TRBD1
v_gene: TRBV19
abundance: NA
j_gene: TRBJ1-5
len: 19
CDR3nt: TGTGCCAGTAGTATGGGGCCGGGACAGGGATCCGGGAGCAATCAGCCCCAGCATTTT
CDR3aa: CASSMGPGQGSGSNQPQHF

d_gene: TRBD1
v_gene: TRBV2
abundance: NA
j_gene: TRBJ1-5
len: 14
CDR3nt: TGTGCCAGCAGTGAGGGACAGCCCAATCAGCCCCAGCATTTT
CDR3aa: CASSEGQPNQPQHF

d_gene: NA
v_gene: TRBV7-9
abundance: NA
j_gene: TRBJ2-4
len: 17
CDR3nt: TGTGCCAGCAGCTTATCCCTTCCCCTACAGGGTAGGGGCATTCAGTACTTC
CDR3aa: CASSLSLPLQGRGIQYF

d_gene: TRBD2
v_gene: TRBV2
abundance: NA
j_gene: TRBJ2-7
len: 16
CDR3nt: TGTGCCAGCAGTGAAACCTCGGGGACTAGCCCCTACGAGCAGTACTTC
CDR3aa: CASSETSGTSPYEQYF

d_gene: TRBD2
v_gene: TRBV29-1
abundance: few
j_gene: TRBJ2-3
len: 13
CDR3nt: TGCAGCGCCCAAGCGGGAGCAACAGATACGCAGTATTTT
CDR3aa: CSAQAGATDTQYF

d_gene: NA
v_gene: TRBV5-1
abundance: NA
j_gene: TRBJ1-4
len: 17
CDR3nt: TGCGCCAGCAGCTTGTCGGGCAGGGGTAGTGGTGAGGAAAAACTGTTTTTT
CDR3aa: CASSLSGRGSGEEKLFF

d_gene: TRBD2
v_gene: TRBV25-1
abundance: once
j_gene: TRBJ2-7
len: 14
CDR3nt: TGTGCCAGCAGTGAAACCGGGACTAGGGGCGAGCAGTACTTC
CDR3aa: CASSETGTRGEQYF

d_gene: NA
v_gene: TRBV11-3
abundance: once
j_gene: TRBJ1-1
len: 13
CDR3nt: TGTGCCAGCAGTAACAGGGAGAACACTGAAGCTTTCTTT
CDR3aa: CASSNRENTEAFF

d_gene: NA
v_gene: TRBV29-1
abundance: NA
j_gene: TRBJ1-1
len: 13
CDR3nt: TGCAGCGTTGAAAGGGGGTTAGTAGCTGAAGCTTTCTTT
CDR3aa: CSVERGLVAEAFF

d_gene: TRBD2
v_gene: TRBV2
abundance: NA
j_gene: TRBJ2-3
len: 19
CDR3nt: TGTGCCAGCACGGTAGAAACGGGAGGGGGTCGTCCTTACACAGATACGCAGTATTTT
CDR3aa: CASTVETGGGRPYTDTQYF

d_gene: NA
v_gene: TRBV19
abundance: NA
j_gene: TRBJ2-7
len: 15
CDR3nt: TGTGCCAGTAGTAAGGAGGAGGGCAGGGCCTACGAGCAGTACTTC
CDR3aa: CASSKEEGRAYEQYF

d_gene: TRBD2
v_gene: TRBV7-6
abundance: NA
j_gene: TRBJ2-3
len: 16
CDR3nt: TGTGCCAGCAGCTTAGTGCCTAGCGGGAGGGCAGATACGCAGTATTTT
CDR3aa: CASSLVPSGRADTQYF

d_gene: TRBD2
v_gene: TRBV5-6
abundance: few
j_gene: TRBJ2-7
len: 14
CDR3nt: TGTGCCAGCAGCTTAGGGACTAGATTGAACGAGCAGTACTTC
CDR3aa: CASSLGTRLNEQYF